What follows describes a single TCR beta chain. The sample originates from a study of blood T cell repertoires in COVID-19. For the study at large: Samples representing acute and convalescent COVID-19 were sourced from the United States, Italy and Spain. T cells, B-cell-depleted T cells, or PBMCs supplied cDNA or gDNA.

As handled by the study authors: How many nucleated cells were present was estimated from reference gene primer amplification. Libraries were prepared by immunoSEQ multiplex PCR; TCRdb keeps only in-frame clonotypes and omits some of them. V and J calls and clone size are those listed in that table; D and trimming were worked out from the DNA. The data contain roughly 24,000 clones, around nine tenths of them seen just once; the ten biggest clones take up approximately 30%. Patients at the Seattle site were enrolled during active infection and followed longitudinally. The CDR3 spans 14 residues. V shed 5 bases, J shed 2 bases, and the junction held 5 bases outside the gene matches. Germline CDR1 is MNHNY and CDR2 is SVGAGI (reference sequence).

This clonotype was sampled from a man in his 70s with COVID-19, enrolled during active disease. The V and J genes are TRBV6-6 and TRBJ2-7; the match to TRBD1 covers 8 bases. Material for sequencing was peripheral blood. The CDR3 is CASSGQGATYEQYF. As DNA, the CDR3 is TGTGCCAGCAGTGGGCAGGGGGCCACCTACGAGCAGTACTTC.